The clone carrying this TCR beta chain was picked up one time. The data belong to a study of T-cell reconstitution after alpha-beta-depleted transplantation in children. Unique molecular identifiers tagged the TCRbeta library. TCRdb re-derived calls from the PCR reads in MiXCR, one entry per CDR3 protein. The table lists approximately 520,000 distinct CDR3 sequences, roughly 11% of them singletons. This sequence originates from a female patient between 2 and 15 years old who had a stem cell transplant for aplastic anemia, so the T cells may come from the graft donor. Material: PBMCs, mostly from graft donor cells, obtained 180 days after TCRalphabeta/CD19-depleted stem cell transplant.

CDR3 residues: CASSQDRWVPSGNKQFF. In DNA, the CDR3 is TGCGCCAGCAGCCAAGATCGTTGGGTGCCCTCGGGGAATAAGCAGTTCTTC. The V and J genes are TRBV4-3 and TRBJ2-1, with D perhaps matching TRBD2 (5 bases). Germline V lookup: CDR1 LGHNA, CDR2 YSLEER. Trimming removed 0 bases from V and 11 bases from J, with 23 bases in between. The CDR3 loop spans 17 amino acids.